The present T cell receptor (beta chain) was sequenced within a study of blood T cell repertoires in COVID-19. Turning to the study itself: From the United States, Italy and Spain came samples of acute and convalescent COVID-19.

Original data processing: Cell counts per sample came from amplifying reference gene primers. Assay used: immunoSEQ multiplex PCR; TCRdb lists only in-frame clones, some missing. From that table come the V and J calls and clone size; the DNA was used to work out D and trimming. The sample includes under 250,000 clones, 84% of them seen just once. Germline CDR1 ENHRY, CDR2 SYGVKD. V was shortened by 10 bases and J by 2 bases, with 13 bases between the two germline ends. There are 13 residues in the CDR3. Sequencing input: peripheral blood. The TCR originated in a woman aged 45-65 years with active or convalescent COVID-19. The chain links TRBV10-3 to TRBJ2-3; no reliable D call. For the CDR3, the DNA is TGTGCCAACAAAGACACCAACACAGATACGCAGTATTTT. This gives the protein CANKDTNTDTQYF.